This TCR beta chain appears in the sequencing data of a study of T cells in Graves' hyperthyroidism and ophthalmopathy. Unmatched junction bases numbered 6, after V lost 5 bases and J lost 5 bases. The germline CDR1 and CDR2 sequences are MNHEY and SVGEGT. This CDR3 is 15 amino acids long. From RNA transcripts, TCR beta CDR3 regions were amplified. HTBI primers were employed in a first-round RT-PCR of the TCR CDR3. A single record per CDR3 protein comes from TCRdb applying MiXCR to the multiplex PCR reads. The sample holds around 600,000 distinct CDR3 sequences; around 15% are singletons and the top ten take around 12%. This clonotype has at least ten counts. Ophthalmopathy cases scored 3 or more on the Clinical Activity Score and 4 or more on NOSPECS grade, with duration below 3 months. PBMCs were obtained from approximately 10 ml fresh peripheral blood.

The receptor was derived from a woman in her forties or fifties with Graves' ophthalmopathy. Input material: blood. The chain has TRBV6-2 or TRBV6-3 and TRBJ2-4; the match to TRBD2 covers 10 bases. CDR3 residues: CASSIAGGWQNIQYF. The CDR3 coding sequence is TGTGCCAGCAGTATAGCGGGAGGCTGGCAAAACATTCAGTACTTC.